This T cell receptor beta chain derives from a study of blood T cell repertoires in COVID-19 (dated by TCRdb to 2018 to 2020). Broadly, across the study: Collaborator samples came from the United States, Italy and Spain and covered acute and convalescent phases of COVID-19. HLA class I and class II types, where available, came from metadata supplied by the sample provider rather than from assay-based typing. Deeply sampled blood TCRbeta repertoires from subjects exposed to, actively infected with, or recovered from COVID-19 were included in the dataset. The material from the prospective study consisted of cDNA or gDNA derived from T cells, B-cell-depleted T cells, or PBMCs. A freely available public database, intended as a resource for researchers studying the immune response to SARS-CoV-2, is where the repertoires were released. Nearly every sample came with metadata listing a de-identified subject ID, COVID-19 status, age in years and sex. Samples were obtained from the ongoing ImmuneRACE study (first 160 participants) and from over 1,000 subjects provided by 6 global collaborators.

Whole blood was collected in K2EDTA tubes by collaborating institutions according to the institutions' own protocols. Collaborator samples were shipped for TCRbeta analysis as frozen whole blood, isolated PBMCs, or DNA extracted from either sample type. Findings and caveats that apply to the study as a whole: How much clinical and demographic metadata was included differed by source and by participant, and the metadata was provided uncurated.

Turning to this clone: No cognate antigen has been identified for it. No quality values exist for individual bases; no much larger clone is one base distant.

TCRbeta CDR3 regions were amplified from genomic DNA using the immunoSEQ Assay, a bias-controlled multiplex PCR. Per the authors' processing: Within the assay, amplification of reference gene primers was used to estimate how many nucleated cells each sample contained. Sequence reads were collapsed and filtered to measure the absolute abundance of every unique TCRbeta CDR3 rearrangement. For each sample, productive Simpson clonality was calculated as the square root of Simpson's diversity index across productive rearrangements. This is the immuneACCESS table as TCRdb keeps it, with only in-frame sequences that have V and J called. A part of the clones is gone; compared with another copy, unresolved V genes explain less than half, and the rest is unexplained. The V and J calls and clone size were taken over from that table, and D and trimming were inferred from the DNA. This sample has about 84,000 clones in its table, and roughly 96% of those were observed once. About 4.7% of the sample lies in the top ten.

Clipping removes 5 bases from V and 4 bases from J, with 7 as the unmatched junction base count. From cysteine to phenylalanine, the CDR3 is 17 amino acids long. CDR3 DNA only is kept here, 51 bases in frame from base 1. CDR1 and CDR2 are read off the germline V gene as SGHTA and FQGNSA. Sequencing input: peripheral blood. The receptor chain draws on TRBV7-2 and TRBJ2-3, and 15 junctional nucleotides match TRBD2. The receptor comes from a human donor with active COVID-19. The donor label of this sample is uncertain. The CDR3 protein sequence reads: CASSIGLAGGKPDTQYF. The DNA reads as follows: TGTGCCAGCAGCATCGGACTAGCGGGGGGGAAGCCAGATACGCAGTATTTT.